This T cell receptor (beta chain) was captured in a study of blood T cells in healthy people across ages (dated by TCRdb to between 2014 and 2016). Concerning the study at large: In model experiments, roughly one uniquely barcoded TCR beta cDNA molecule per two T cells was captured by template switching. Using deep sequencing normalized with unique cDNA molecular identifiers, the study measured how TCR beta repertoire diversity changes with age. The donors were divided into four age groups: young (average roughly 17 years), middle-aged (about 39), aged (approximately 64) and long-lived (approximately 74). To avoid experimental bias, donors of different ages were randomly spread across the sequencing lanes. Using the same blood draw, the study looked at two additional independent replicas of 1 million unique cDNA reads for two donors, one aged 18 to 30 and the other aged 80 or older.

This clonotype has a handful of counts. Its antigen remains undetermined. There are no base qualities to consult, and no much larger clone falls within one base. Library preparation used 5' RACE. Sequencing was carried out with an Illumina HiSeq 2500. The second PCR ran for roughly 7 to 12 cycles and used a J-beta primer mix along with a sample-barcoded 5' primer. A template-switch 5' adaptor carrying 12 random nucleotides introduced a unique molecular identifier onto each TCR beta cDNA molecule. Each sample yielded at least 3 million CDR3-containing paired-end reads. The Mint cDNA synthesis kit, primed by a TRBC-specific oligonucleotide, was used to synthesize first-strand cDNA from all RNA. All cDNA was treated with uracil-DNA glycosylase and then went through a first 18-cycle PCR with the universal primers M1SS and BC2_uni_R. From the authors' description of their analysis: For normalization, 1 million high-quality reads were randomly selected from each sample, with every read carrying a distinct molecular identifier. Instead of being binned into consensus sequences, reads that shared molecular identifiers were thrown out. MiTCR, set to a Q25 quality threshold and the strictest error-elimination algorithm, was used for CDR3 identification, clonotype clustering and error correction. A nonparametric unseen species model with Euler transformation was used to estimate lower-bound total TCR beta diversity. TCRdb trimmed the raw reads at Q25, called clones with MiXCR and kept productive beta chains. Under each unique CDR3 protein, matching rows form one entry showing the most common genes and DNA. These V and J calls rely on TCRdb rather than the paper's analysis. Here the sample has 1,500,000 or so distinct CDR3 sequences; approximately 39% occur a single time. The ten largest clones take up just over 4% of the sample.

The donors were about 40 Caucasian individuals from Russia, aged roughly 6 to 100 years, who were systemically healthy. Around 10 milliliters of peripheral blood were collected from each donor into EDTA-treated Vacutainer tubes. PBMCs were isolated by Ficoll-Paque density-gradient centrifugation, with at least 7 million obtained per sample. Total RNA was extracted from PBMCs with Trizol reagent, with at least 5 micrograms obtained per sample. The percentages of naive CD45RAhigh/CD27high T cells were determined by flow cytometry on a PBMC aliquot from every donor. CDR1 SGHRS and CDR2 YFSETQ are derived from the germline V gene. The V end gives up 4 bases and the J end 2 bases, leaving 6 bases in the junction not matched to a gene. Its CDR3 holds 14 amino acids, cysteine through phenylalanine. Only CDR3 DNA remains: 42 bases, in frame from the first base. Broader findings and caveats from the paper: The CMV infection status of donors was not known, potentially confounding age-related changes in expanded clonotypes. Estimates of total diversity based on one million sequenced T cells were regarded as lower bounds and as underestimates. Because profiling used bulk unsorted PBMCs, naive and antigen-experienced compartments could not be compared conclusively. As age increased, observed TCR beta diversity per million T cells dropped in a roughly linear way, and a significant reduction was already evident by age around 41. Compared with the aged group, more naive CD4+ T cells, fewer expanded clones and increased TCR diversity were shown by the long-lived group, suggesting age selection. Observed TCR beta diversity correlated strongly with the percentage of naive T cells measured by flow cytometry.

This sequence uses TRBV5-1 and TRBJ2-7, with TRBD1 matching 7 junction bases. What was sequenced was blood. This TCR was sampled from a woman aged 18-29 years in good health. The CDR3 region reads CASSTQGQAYEQYF. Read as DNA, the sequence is TGCGCCAGCAGCACGCAAGGACAGGCCTACGAGCAGTACTTC.